This is a list of T cell receptor beta chains from one sample in a study of OX40 agonist ivuxolimab in advanced cancers. Sequencing used immunoSEQ multiplex PCR; TCRdb keeps in-frame clones, though not all of them. The sample holds some 80,000 clones; over 75% are singletons and the top ten take around 0.7%. The sequencing here drew on CD4+ or CD8+ T cells sorted from blood, taken in a trial of the OX40 agonist ivuxolimab. The receptors here all came from an adult with an advanced solid tumor such as melanoma, head and neck, liver or kidney cancer. Each CDR3 is given with its conserved first and last residue. Each record gives: clone size, V gene, J gene, CDR3 protein. A clone size is listed for some rows: how often the clone was seen (once, few, many), or a class if it is expanded.

clone_size: NA
v_call: TRBV7-2
j_call: TRBJ2-1
cdr3_aa: CASSLGRLAGSSYNEQFF

clone_size: NA
v_call: TRBV6-1
j_call: TRBJ1-1
cdr3_aa: CASSKGANLNTEAFF

clone_size: NA
v_call: TRBV18
j_call: TRBJ2-1
cdr3_aa: CATGQGPTDEQFF

clone_size: once
v_call: TRBV18
j_call: TRBJ2-5
cdr3_aa: CASSPVQGNQETQYF

clone_size: NA
v_call: TRBV5-8
j_call: TRBJ1-4
cdr3_aa: CASSPGQGNEKLFF

clone_size: NA
v_call: TRBV19
j_call: TRBJ1-2
cdr3_aa: CASSAQTDINYGYTF

clone_size: NA
v_call: TRBV27
j_call: TRBJ1-5
cdr3_aa: CASSSHEGRNQPQHF

clone_size: NA
v_call: TRBV29-1
j_call: TRBJ2-5
cdr3_aa: CSVEVYAGETQYF

clone_size: few
v_call: TRBV30
j_call: TRBJ1-5
cdr3_aa: CACCGQPQHF

clone_size: NA
v_call: TRBV5-1
j_call: TRBJ2-5
cdr3_aa: CASSYTRLETQYF

clone_size: NA
v_call: TRBV19
j_call: TRBJ1-2
cdr3_aa: CASSGTGWDYGYTF